This T cell receptor beta chain was recovered during a study of Tregs in tolerant kidney transplant recipients. For the study at large: CD4+CD25+CD127- cells came from approximately three-day belatacept mixed lymphocyte reactions, some with approximately five-day graft donor restimulation. Sorting used antibodies to exclude donor cells.

Study-level points and caveats: The most relevant donor-specific Treg TCRbeta repertoire apparently came from expansion with activated donor B cells.

Concerning this clone itself: Its antigen is unknown.

Trimming pared 4 bases from V and 4 bases from J, leaving 17 bases between. Germline V CDR1 and CDR2: SGHRS, YFSETQ. The CDR3 has 15 residues. Using immunoSEQ multiplex PCR, the repertoire was profiled, and TCRdb retains in-frame clones only, with some absent. Among roughly 40,000 clones, 95% to 96% were seen once, and the ten largest hold more than 0.35%. Sample: Tregs from blood cultured with allogeneic cells. The TCR was taken from a human donor in good health. The chain recombines TRBV5-1 with TRBJ2-5; D perhaps matches TRBD2 (5 bases). CDR3 protein: CASSGGNNGGETQYF. In DNA, the CDR3 is TGCGCCAGCAGCGGAGGTAACAACGGAGGAGAGACCCAGTACTTC.